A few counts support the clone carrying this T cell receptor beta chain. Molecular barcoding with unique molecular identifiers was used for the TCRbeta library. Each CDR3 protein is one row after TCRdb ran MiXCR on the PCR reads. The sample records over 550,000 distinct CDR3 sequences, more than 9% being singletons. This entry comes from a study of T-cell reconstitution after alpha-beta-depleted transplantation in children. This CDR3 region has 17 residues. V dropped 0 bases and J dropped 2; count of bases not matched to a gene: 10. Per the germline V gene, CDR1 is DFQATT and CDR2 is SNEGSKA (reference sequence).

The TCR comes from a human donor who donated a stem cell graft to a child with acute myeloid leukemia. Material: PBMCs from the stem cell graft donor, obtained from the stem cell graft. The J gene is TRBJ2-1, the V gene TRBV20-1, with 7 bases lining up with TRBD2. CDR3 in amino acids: CSARDAGSAGPYNEQFF. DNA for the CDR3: TGCAGTGCTAGAGATGCGGGATCAGCGGGACCCTACAATGAGCAGTTCTTC.